The rows below give T cell receptor beta chains drawn from one sample of a study of control samples from healthy donors and cancer patients. Libraries were prepared by immunoSEQ multiplex PCR; TCRdb keeps only in-frame clonotypes and omits some of them. Among roughly 64,000 clones, about nine tenths were seen once, and the ten largest hold about 1.2%. Sequenced sample: PBMCs. The receptors originated from a woman between 50 and 59 years old with colorectal cancer. Each CDR3 is given with its conserved first and last residue. Each record gives: clone size, J gene, D gene, V gene, CDR3 DNA, CDR3 protein. The D gene is left open where the match is weak. Clone sizes are given selectively: once, few, many, or a class where the clone is expanded.

clone_size: .; j_call: TRBJ2-7; d_call: .; v_call: TRBV9; cdr3_nt: TGTGCCAGCAGCGCTCAGGGTAGCTCCTACGAGCAGTACTTC; cdr3_aa: CASSAQGSSYEQYF
clone_size: .; j_call: TRBJ1-3; d_call: .; v_call: TRBV24-1; cdr3_nt: TGTGCCACCAGTGATCCCCGGGACGGAAGCTCTGGAAACACCATATATTTT; cdr3_aa: CATSDPRDGSSGNTIYF
clone_size: .; j_call: TRBJ2-3; d_call: TRBD2; v_call: TRBV19; cdr3_nt: TGTGCCAGTCGGGGGGACAGCACAGATACGCAGTATTTT; cdr3_aa: CASRGDSTDTQYF
clone_size: .; j_call: TRBJ1-1; d_call: .; v_call: TRBV19; cdr3_nt: TGTGCCAGTAGGATGGGGGTAGGGACCCCGAACACTGAAGCTTTCTTT; cdr3_aa: CASRMGVGTPNTEAFF
clone_size: .; j_call: TRBJ2-7; d_call: .; v_call: TRBV10-3; cdr3_nt: TGTGCCATCAAGGAAGGGAGCTCCTACGAGCAGTACTTC; cdr3_aa: CAIKEGSSYEQYF
clone_size: .; j_call: TRBJ1-2; d_call: .; v_call: TRBV6-5; cdr3_nt: TGTGCCAGCAGTTACTCGGGACCTCCTGGGGGCTACACCTTC; cdr3_aa: CASSYSGPPGGYTF
clone_size: .; j_call: TRBJ2-2; d_call: .; v_call: TRBV11-1; cdr3_nt: TGTGCCAGCAGCTTAGCGGGGCTAGTAAACACCGGGGAGCTGTTTTTT; cdr3_aa: CASSLAGLVNTGELFF
clone_size: .; j_call: TRBJ1-1; d_call: .; v_call: TRBV2; cdr3_nt: TGTGCCAGCAATCCGGCGAGGAACACTGAAGCTTTCTTT; cdr3_aa: CASNPARNTEAFF
clone_size: .; j_call: TRBJ2-1; d_call: TRBD2; v_call: TRBV2; cdr3_nt: TGTGCCAGCAGTGGCAGAGGAAAGACTAGCGGGAGGCCCGGCTCCTACAATGAGCAGTTCTTC; cdr3_aa: CASSGRGKTSGRPGSYNEQFF
clone_size: .; j_call: TRBJ1-5; d_call: .; v_call: TRBV19; cdr3_nt: TGTGCCAGTAGCCAATCGACACTTAGCAATCAGCCCCAGCATTTT; cdr3_aa: CASSQSTLSNQPQHF
clone_size: once; j_call: TRBJ1-1; d_call: .; v_call: TRBV5-1; cdr3_nt: TGCGCCAGCAGTTTCGCCTCGGGCAACACCTTTAGGGACACTGAAGCTTTCTTT; cdr3_aa: CASSFASGNTFRDTEAFF
clone_size: .; j_call: TRBJ1-1; d_call: .; v_call: TRBV19; cdr3_nt: TGTGCCAGTAGTATGGGACGGAACACTGAAGCTTTCTTT; cdr3_aa: CASSMGRNTEAFF
clone_size: .; j_call: TRBJ1-2; d_call: TRBD1; v_call: TRBV27; cdr3_nt: TGTGCCAGCAGTTTGGACAGGTCAGCGTCTGGCTACACCTTC; cdr3_aa: CASSLDRSASGYTF
clone_size: .; j_call: TRBJ2-7; d_call: .; v_call: TRBV29-1; cdr3_nt: TGCAGCGTTACACAAGGATCAAGCTCCTACGAGCAGTACTTC; cdr3_aa: CSVTQGSSSYEQYF
clone_size: .; j_call: TRBJ1-6; d_call: .; v_call: TRBV30; cdr3_nt: TGTGCCTGGAGACAGGCATCGGGGCCCCTCCACTTT; cdr3_aa: CAWRQASGPLHF
clone_size: .; j_call: TRBJ1-2; d_call: TRBD1; v_call: TRBV10-3; cdr3_nt: TGTGCCATCAGTAAACAGACAGGGGTTACGGGCTACACCTTC; cdr3_aa: CAISKQTGVTGYTF
clone_size: .; j_call: TRBJ1-6; d_call: .; v_call: TRBV6-6; cdr3_nt: TGTGCCAGCAAGATCTCCTATAATTCACCCCTCCACTTT; cdr3_aa: CASKISYNSPLHF
clone_size: .; j_call: TRBJ1-5; d_call: TRBD1; v_call: TRBV28; cdr3_nt: TGTGCCAGCAGTTGGGGACAGAATCCACGGCCCCAGCATTTT; cdr3_aa: CASSWGQNPRPQHF
clone_size: .; j_call: TRBJ1-5; d_call: TRBD1; v_call: TRBV19; cdr3_nt: TGTGCCAGTAGTATCCTGGGACAGGGTAATCAGCCCCAGCATTTT; cdr3_aa: CASSILGQGNQPQHF
clone_size: .; j_call: TRBJ2-3; d_call: .; v_call: TRBV7-2; cdr3_nt: TGTGCCAGCAGCCCCCTTTCTAGCACAGATACGCAGTATTTT; cdr3_aa: CASSPLSSTDTQYF
clone_size: .; j_call: TRBJ2-5; d_call: .; v_call: TRBV10-3; cdr3_nt: TGTGCCATCAGTGAGTTTGAACCGCAAGAGACCCAGTACTTC; cdr3_aa: CAISEFEPQETQYF
clone_size: .; j_call: TRBJ1-6; d_call: TRBD1; v_call: TRBV2; cdr3_nt: TGTGCCAGCAGTAACACAGAACAGGGGAATTCACCCCTCCACTTT; cdr3_aa: CASSNTEQGNSPLHF
clone_size: .; j_call: TRBJ1-5; d_call: .; v_call: TRBV27; cdr3_nt: TGTGCCAGCGGTAAAATTGGACAGTGGGATAATCAGCCCCAGCATTTT; cdr3_aa: CASGKIGQWDNQPQHF
clone_size: .; j_call: TRBJ2-7; d_call: TRBD1; v_call: TRBV30; cdr3_nt: TGTGCCCATGACAGGGGCGGATACGAGCAGTACTTC; cdr3_aa: CAHDRGGYEQYF
clone_size: .; j_call: TRBJ1-2; d_call: TRBD1; v_call: TRBV14; cdr3_nt: TGTGCCAGCAGCTTGGGGACAGGGCCCTATGGCTACACCTTC; cdr3_aa: CASSLGTGPYGYTF
clone_size: .; j_call: TRBJ2-7; d_call: .; v_call: TRBV5-6; cdr3_nt: TGTGCCAGCAGCTTGTATTCGGGGTTTAGCTCCTACGAGCAGTACTTC; cdr3_aa: CASSLYSGFSSYEQYF
clone_size: .; j_call: TRBJ2-1; d_call: TRBD2; v_call: TRBV29-1; cdr3_nt: TGCAGCGCCAACGGGCTAGCGGCAGTCGAAACCTACAATGAGCAGTTCTTC; cdr3_aa: CSANGLAAVETYNEQFF